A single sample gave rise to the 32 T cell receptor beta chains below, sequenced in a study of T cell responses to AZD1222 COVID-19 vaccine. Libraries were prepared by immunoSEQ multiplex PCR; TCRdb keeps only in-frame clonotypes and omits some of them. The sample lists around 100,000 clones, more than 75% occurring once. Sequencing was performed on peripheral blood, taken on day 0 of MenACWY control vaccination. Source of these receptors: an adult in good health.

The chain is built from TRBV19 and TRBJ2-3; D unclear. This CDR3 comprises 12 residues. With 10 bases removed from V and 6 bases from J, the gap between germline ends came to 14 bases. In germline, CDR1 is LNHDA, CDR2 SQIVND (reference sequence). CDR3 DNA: TGTGCCACCGGTGGCCCTAGGGATACGCAGTATTTT. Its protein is CATGGPRDTQYF.

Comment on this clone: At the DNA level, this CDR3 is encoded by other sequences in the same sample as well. In DNA form, the CDR3 reads TGTGCCAGCAGCTTACAGGGAGATTCACCCCTCCACTTT. This sequence encodes CASSLQGDSPLHF. This chain uses TRBV7-2 with TRBJ1-6; maybe TRBD1 (5 bases). V lost 2 bases and J lost 8, with 7 bases in between. Per the germline V gene, CDR1 is SGHTA and CDR2 is FQGNSA. The CDR3 spans 13 residues.

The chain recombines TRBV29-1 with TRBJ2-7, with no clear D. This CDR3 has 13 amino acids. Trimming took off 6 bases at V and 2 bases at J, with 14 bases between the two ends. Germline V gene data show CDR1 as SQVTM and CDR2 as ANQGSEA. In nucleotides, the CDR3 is TGCAGCGTCCTGGGGTACGGACCCTACGAGCAGTACTTC. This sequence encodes CSVLGYGPYEQYF.

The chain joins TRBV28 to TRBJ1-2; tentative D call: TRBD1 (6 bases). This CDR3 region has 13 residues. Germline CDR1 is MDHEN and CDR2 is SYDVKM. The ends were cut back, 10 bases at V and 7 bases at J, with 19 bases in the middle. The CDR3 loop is CATRGQGRSGYTF. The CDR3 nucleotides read TGTGCCACCCGGGGGCAGGGCAGGTCTGGCTACACCTTC.

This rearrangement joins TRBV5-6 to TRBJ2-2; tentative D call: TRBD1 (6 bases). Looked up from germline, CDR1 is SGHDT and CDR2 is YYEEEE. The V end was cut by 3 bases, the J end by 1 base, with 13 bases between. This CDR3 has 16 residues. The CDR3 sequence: CASSSIMGQNTGELFF. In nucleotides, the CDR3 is TGTGCCAGCAGCTCGATCATGGGACAGAACACCGGGGAGCTGTTTTTT. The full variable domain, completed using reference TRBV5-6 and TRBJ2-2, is DAGVTQSPTHLIKTRGQQVTLRCSPKSGHDTVSWYQQALGQGPQFIFQYYEEEERQRGNFPDRFSGHQFPNYSSELNVNALLLGDSALYLCASSSIMGQNTGELFFGEGSRLTVL.

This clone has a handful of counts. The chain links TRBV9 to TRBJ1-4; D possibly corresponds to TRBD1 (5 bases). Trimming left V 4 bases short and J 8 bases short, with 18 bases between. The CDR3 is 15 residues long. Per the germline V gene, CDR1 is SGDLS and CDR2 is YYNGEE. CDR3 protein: CASSPDLRGREKLFF. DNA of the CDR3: TGTGCCAGCAGCCCGGACCTAAGGGGACGGGAAAAACTGTTTTTT.

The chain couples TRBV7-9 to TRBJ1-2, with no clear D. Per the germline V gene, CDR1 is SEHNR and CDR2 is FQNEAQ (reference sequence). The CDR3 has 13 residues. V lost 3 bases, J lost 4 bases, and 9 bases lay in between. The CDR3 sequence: CASSFGPVYGYTF. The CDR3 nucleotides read TGTGCCAGCAGCTTCGGGCCCGTCTATGGCTACACCTTC. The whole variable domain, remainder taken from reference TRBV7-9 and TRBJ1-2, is DTGVSQNPRHKITKRGQNVTFRCDPISEHNRLYWYRQTLGQGPEFLTYFQNEAQLEKSRLLSDRFSAERPKGSFSTLEIQRTEQGDSAMYLCASSFGPVYGYTFGSGTRLTVV.

The CDR3 nucleotides read TGTGCCAGCAGCTTAAGTTGGGGGGCGCAGGATACGCAGTATTTT. As protein: CASSLSWGAQDTQYF. The V call is TRBV7-6, the J call TRBJ2-3; either TRBD1 or TRBD2 may fit D (6 bases each). This CDR3 has 15 residues. The V gene lost 2 bases and the J gene lost 6 bases, with 15 bases spanning the gap. CDR1 SGHVS and CDR2 FNYEAQ come from the germline V gene.

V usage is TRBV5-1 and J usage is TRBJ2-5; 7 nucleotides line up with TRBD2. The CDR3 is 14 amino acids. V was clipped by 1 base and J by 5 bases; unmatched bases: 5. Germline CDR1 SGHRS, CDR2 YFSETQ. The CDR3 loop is CASSLIRGGETQYF. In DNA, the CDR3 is TGCGCCAGCAGCTTGATACGGGGAGGGGAGACCCAGTACTTC.

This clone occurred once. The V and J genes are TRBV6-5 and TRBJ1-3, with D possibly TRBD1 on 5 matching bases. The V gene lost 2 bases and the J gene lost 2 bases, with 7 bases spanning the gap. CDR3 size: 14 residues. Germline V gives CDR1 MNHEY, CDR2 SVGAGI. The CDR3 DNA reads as TGTGCCAGCAGTTACGGGACGGCTGGAAACACCATATATTTT. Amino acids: CASSYGTAGNTIYF.

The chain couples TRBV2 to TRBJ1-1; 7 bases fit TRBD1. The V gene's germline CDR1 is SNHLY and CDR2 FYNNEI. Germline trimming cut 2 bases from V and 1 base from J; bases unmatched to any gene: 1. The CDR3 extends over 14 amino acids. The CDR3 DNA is TGTGCCAGCAGTGAACAGGGGGGGAACACTGAAGCTTTCTTT. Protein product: CASSEQGGNTEAFF.

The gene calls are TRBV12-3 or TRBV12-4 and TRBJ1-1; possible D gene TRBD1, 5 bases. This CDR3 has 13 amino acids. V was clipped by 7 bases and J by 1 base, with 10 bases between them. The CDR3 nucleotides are TGTGCCAGCATGCTACAGGAGAACACTGAAGCTTTCTTT. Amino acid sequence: CASMLQENTEAFF.

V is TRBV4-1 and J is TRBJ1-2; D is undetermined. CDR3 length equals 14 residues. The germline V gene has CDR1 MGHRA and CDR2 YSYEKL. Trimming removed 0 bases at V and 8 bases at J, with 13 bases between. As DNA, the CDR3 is TGCGCCAGCAGCCAAGATTTCGTCAGCTTCGGCTACACCTTC. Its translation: CASSQDFVSFGYTF.

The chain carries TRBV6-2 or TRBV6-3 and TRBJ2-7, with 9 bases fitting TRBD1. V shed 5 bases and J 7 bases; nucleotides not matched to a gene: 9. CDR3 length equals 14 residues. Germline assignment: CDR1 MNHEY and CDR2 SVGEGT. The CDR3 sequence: CASSRGQGLREQYF. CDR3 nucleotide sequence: TGTGCCAGCAGTAGGGGACAGGGATTGCGGGAGCAGTACTTC.

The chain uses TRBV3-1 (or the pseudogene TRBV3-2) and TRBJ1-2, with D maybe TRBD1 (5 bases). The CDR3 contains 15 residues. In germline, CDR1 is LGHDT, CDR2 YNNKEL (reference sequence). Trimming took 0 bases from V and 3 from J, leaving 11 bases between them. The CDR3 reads CASSQEGGFHYGYTF. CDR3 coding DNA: TGTGCCAGCAGCCAAGAGGGGGGTTTTCACTATGGCTACACCTTC.

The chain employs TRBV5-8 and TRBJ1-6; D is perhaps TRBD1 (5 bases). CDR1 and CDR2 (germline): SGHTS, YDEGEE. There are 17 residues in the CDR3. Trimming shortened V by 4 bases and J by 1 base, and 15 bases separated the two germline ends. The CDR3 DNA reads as TGTGCCAGCAGCCCATCGGGACCGACGTCCTATAATTCACCCCTCCACTTT. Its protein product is CASSPSGPTSYNSPLHF.

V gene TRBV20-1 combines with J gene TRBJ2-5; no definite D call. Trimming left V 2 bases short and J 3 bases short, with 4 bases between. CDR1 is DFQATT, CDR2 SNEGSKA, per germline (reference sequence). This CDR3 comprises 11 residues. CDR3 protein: CSARWEETQYF. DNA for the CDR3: TGCAGTGCTAGATGGGAAGAGACCCAGTACTTC.

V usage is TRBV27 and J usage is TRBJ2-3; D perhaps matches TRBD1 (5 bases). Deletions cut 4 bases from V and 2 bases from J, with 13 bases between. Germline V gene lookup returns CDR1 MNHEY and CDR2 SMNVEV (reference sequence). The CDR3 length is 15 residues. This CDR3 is CASSSQGTPTDTQYF. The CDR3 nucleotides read TGTGCCAGCAGTTCTCAGGGTACCCCCACAGATACGCAGTATTTT.

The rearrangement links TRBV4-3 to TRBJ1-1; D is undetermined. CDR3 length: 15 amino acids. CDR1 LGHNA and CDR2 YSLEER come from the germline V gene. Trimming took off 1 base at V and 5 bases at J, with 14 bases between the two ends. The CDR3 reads CASSQARWPWTEAFF. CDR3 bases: TGCGCCAGCAGCCAAGCGCGGTGGCCGTGGACTGAAGCTTTCTTT.

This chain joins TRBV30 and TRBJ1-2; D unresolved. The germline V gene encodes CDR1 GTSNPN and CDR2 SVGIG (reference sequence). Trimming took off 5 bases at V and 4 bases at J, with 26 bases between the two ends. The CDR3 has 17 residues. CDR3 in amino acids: CAWEAGSHPRLRYGYTF. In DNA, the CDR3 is TGTGCCTGGGAGGCCGGCTCCCACCCTAGGCTCCGCTATGGCTACACCTTC.

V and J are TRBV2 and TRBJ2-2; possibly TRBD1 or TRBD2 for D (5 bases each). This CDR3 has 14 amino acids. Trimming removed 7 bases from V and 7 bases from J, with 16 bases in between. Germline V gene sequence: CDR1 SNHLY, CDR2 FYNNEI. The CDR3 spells CASIRGRSDGELFF. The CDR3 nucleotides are TGTGCCAGCATTAGGGGACGCTCGGACGGGGAGCTGTTTTTT.

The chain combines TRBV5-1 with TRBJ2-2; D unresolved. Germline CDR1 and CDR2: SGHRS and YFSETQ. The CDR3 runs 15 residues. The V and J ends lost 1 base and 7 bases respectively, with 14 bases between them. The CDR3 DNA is TGCGCCAGCAGCTTGAGTCCTGTGGGTGGCGGGGAGCTGTTTTTT. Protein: CASSLSPVGGGELFF.

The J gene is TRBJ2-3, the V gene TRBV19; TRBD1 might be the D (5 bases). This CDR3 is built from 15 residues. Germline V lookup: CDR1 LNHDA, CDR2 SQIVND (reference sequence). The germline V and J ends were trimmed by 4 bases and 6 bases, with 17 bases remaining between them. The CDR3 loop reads CASSSRADSPDTQYF. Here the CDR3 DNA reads TGTGCCAGTAGTAGTCGTGCTGACAGTCCGGATACGCAGTATTTT.

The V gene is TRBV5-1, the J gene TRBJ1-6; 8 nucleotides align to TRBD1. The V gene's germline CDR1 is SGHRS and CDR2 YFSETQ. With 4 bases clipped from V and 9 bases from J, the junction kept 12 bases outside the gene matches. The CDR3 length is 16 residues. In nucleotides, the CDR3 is TGCGCCAGCAGCCCCGGGGACAGGTTTACGAGTTCACCCCTCCACTTT. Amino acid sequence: CASSPGDRFTSSPLHF.

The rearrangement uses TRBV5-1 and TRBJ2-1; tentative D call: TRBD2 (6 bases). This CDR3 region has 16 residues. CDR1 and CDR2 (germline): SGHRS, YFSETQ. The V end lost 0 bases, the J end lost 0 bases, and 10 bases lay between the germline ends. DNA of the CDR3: TGCGCCAGCAGCTTGGCCGGAGGGACCTCCTACAATGAGCAGTTCTTC. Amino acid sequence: CASSLAGGTSYNEQFF.

The CDR3 nucleotides are TGTGCCAGCAGCAGTTACGGGGGAGTTGAAAACATTCAGTACTTC. Protein product: CASSSYGGVENIQYF. The chain couples TRBV28 to TRBJ2-4, with D tentatively TRBD2 (6 bases). Germline V CDR1 and CDR2: MDHEN, SYDVKM. V was clipped by 6 bases and J by 5 bases, with 17 bases between them. The CDR3 extends over 15 amino acids.

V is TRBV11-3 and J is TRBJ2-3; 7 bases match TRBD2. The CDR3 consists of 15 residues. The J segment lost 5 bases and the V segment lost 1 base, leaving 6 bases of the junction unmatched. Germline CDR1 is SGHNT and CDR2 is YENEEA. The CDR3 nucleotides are TGTGCCAGCAGCTTAGGCGGGAGACGCATAGATACGCAGTATTTT. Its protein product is CASSLGGRRIDTQYF.

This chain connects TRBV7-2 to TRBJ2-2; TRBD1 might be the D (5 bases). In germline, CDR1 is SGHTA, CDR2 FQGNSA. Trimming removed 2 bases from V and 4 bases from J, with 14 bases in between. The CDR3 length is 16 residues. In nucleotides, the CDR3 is TGTGCCAGCAGCTTATGGACAATCCGAACCACCGGGGAGCTGTTTTTT. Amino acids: CASSLWTIRTTGELFF.

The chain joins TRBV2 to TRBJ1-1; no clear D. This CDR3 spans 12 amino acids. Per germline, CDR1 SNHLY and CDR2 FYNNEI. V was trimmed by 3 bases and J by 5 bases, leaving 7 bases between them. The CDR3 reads CASSESTTEAFF. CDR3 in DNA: TGTGCCAGCAGTGAGAGCACAACTGAAGCTTTCTTT.

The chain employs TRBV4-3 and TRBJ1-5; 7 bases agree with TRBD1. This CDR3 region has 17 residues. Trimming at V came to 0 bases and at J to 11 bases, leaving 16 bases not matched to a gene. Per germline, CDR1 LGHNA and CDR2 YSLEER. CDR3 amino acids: CASSQDLGRQGPKSQHF. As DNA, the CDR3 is TGCGCCAGCAGCCAAGATCTGGGAAGACAGGGACCCAAGTCCCAGCATTTT.

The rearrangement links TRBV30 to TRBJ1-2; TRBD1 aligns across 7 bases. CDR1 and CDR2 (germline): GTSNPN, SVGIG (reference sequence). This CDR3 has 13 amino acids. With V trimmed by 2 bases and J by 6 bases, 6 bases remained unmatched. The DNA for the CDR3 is TGTGCCTGGAGTCCCGGGACAGTGGATGGCTACACCTTC. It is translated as CAWSPGTVDGYTF.

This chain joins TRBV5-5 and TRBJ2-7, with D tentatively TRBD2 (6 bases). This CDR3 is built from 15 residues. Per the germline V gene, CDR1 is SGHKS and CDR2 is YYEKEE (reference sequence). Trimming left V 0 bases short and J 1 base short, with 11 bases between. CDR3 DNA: TGTGCCAGCAGCTTGGTCGGGACTCCGTCCTACGAGCAGTACTTC. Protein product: CASSLVGTPSYEQYF.